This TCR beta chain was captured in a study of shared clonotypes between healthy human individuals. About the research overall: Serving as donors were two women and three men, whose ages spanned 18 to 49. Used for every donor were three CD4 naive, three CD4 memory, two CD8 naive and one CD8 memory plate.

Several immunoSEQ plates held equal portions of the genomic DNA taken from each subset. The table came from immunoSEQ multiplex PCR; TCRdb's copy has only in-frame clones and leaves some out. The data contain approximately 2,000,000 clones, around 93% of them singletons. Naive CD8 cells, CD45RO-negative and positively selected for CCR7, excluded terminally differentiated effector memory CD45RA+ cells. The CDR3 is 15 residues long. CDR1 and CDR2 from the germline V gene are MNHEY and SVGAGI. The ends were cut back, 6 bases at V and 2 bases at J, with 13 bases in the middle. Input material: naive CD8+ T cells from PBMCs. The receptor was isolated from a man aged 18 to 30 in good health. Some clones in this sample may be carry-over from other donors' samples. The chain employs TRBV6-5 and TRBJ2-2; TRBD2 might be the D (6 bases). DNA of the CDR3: TGTGCCAGCAGCGTACTAGCTTCTAACACCGGGGAGCTGTTTTTT. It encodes CASSVLASNTGELFF.